This T cell receptor beta chain was recorded in a study of blood T cell repertoires in COVID-19. Overall study context: Whether acute or convalescent, the COVID-19 samples came from the United States, Italy and Spain. PBMCs, B-cell-depleted T cells, or T cells were the source of the cDNA or gDNA that made up the material.

As originally analysed: Amplification of reference gene primers provided the estimated nucleated cell counts. TCRdb's copy holds only in-frame clones and misses some; the assay was immunoSEQ multiplex PCR. V and J calls and clone size are as listed in that table; D and trimming were resolved from the DNA. The sample lists 410,000 or so clones, around 86% occurring once. Germline CDR1 is SNHLY and CDR2 is FYNNEI. With 5 bases clipped from V and 0 bases from J, the junction kept 3 bases outside the gene matches. This CDR3 has 14 amino acids. Sequenced input: peripheral blood. This sequence originates from a young woman with active or convalescent COVID-19. The V and J genes are TRBV2 and TRBJ2-5; TRBD1 aligns across 7 bases. The CDR3 loop is CASSWTGDQETQYF. DNA for the CDR3: TGTGCCAGCAGTTGGACAGGAGACCAAGAGACCCAGTACTTC.